A single TCR beta chain is shown here with its context. The antigen remains undetermined. This entry is derived from a study of cytomegalovirus exposure and HLA in healthy donors. Sequencing was performed with immunoSEQ multiplex PCR; in TCRdb, only in-frame clones are kept and a portion is missing. This repertoire shows more than 85,000 clones, about 92% found once; its top ten account for under 2%. Trimming removed 7 bases at V and 6 bases at J, with 16 bases between. Germline lookup yields CDR1 SNHLY and CDR2 FYNNEI. The CDR3 covers 14 residues. Whole-study results and caveats: One later analysis, an examination of the 120 or so validation repertoires, found that first-cohort TCR clusters tended to co-occur in them. Researchers counted some 150 TCR beta chains as cytomegalovirus-associated.

This receptor was obtained from a woman aged 18 to 35 in good health and CMV-seronegative. Sequenced input: PBMCs. J is TRBJ1-5 and V is TRBV2, with unresolved D. The DNA of the CDR3 is TGTGCCAGCACGAGGCAGTCCATGGGTCAGCCCCAGCATTTT. It encodes CASTRQSMGQPQHF.